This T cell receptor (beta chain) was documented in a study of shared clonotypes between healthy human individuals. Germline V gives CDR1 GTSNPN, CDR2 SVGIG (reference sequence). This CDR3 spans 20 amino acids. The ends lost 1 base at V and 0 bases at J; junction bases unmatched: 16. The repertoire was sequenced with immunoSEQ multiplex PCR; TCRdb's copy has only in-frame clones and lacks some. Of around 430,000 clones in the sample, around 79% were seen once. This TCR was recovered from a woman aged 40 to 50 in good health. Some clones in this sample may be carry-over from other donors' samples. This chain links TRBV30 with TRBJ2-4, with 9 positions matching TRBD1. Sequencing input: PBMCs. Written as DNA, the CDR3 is TGTGCCTGGAGTGCAACATCATTACGGACAGGGGATTTAGCCAAAAACATTCAGTACTTC. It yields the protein CAWSATSLRTGDLAKNIQYF.